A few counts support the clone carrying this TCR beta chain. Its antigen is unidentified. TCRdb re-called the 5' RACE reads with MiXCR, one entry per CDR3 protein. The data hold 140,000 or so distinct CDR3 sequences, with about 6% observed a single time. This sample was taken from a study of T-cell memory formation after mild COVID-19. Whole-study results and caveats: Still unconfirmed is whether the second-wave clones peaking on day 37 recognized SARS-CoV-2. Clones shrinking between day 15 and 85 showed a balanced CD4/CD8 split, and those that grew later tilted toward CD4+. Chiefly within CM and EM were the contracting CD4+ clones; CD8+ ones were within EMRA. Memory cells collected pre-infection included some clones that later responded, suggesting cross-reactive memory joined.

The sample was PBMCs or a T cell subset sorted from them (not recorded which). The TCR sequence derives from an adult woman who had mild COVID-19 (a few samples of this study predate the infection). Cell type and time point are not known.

The CDR3 DNA reads as TGTGCCAGCAGTCACGGACAGGATAACACTGAAGCTTTCTTT. Amino acids: CASSHGQDNTEAFF. The chain recombines TRBV12-3 or TRBV12-4 with TRBJ1-1; TRBD1 aligns across 7 bases. Trimming took 5 bases from V and 2 from J; bases not matched to a gene: 5. The length of the CDR3 is 14 residues.